A single sample is the source of the 20 T cell receptor beta chains below, sequenced in a study of beta chain features in type 1 diabetes. What was sequenced were expressed TCRB transcripts, since all of the isolated RNA had been reverse transcribed. Method: immunoSEQ multiplex PCR; TCRdb's copy keeps in-frame clones and lacks some. Here the sample spans under 400,000 clones, 12% to 15% being singletons. The sequenced sample consisted of central memory CD4+ T cells from blood. The origin of the receptors is a man aged 25 to 45 in good health.

The chain is built from TRBV11-3 and TRBJ2-3, with D possibly TRBD1 on 6 matching bases. Looked up from germline, CDR1 is SGHNT and CDR2 is YENEEA. The CDR3 spans 14 residues. V was trimmed by 1 base and J by 3 bases, leaving 8 bases between them. This CDR3 is CASSLGGRTDTQYF. For the CDR3, the DNA is TGTGCCAGCAGCTTAGGGGGGCGGACAGATACGCAGTATTTT.

This clone was seen a handful of times. The chain is built from TRBV2 and TRBJ2-7; weak D call: TRBD1 (6 bases). Deletions cut 6 bases from V and 6 bases from J, with 18 bases between. CDR1 and CDR2 (germline): SNHLY, FYNNEI. The CDR3 is 14 residues long. The CDR3 spells CASRQTGWWGEQYF. CDR3 coding DNA: TGTGCCAGCAGGCAGACAGGCTGGTGGGGCGAGCAGTACTTC.

J is TRBJ2-6 and V is TRBV28, with D maybe TRBD2 (5 bases). CDR3 size: 18 residues. Trimming removed 6 bases from V and 0 bases from J, with 18 bases in between. Germline values: CDR1 MDHEN, CDR2 SYDVKM. In DNA, the CDR3 is TGTGCCAGCAGCAGAGGCCTACCGAGGGCCTCTGGGGCCAACGTCCTGACTTTC. Its translation is CASSRGLPRASGANVLTF.

This clone was seen only a few times. The J gene is TRBJ2-2, the V gene TRBV4-1, with 9 bases aligning to TRBD1. Germline CDR1 reads MGHRA; CDR2 reads YSYEKL. The CDR3 runs to 16 residues. The ends lost 1 base at V and 3 bases at J; junction bases unmatched: 3. CDR3 sequence reads: CASSQGTGVYTGELFF. CDR3 coding DNA: TGCGCCAGCAGCCAAGGGACAGGGGTATACACCGGGGAGCTGTTTTTT.

The chain joins TRBV7-7 to TRBJ2-7, with TRBD1 matching over 12 bases. Losses at the gene ends were 5 bases for V and 4 bases for J; bases not matched to a gene: 6. This CDR3 is built from 15 residues. The germline gives CDR1 SSHAT, CDR2 FNYEAQ (reference sequence). The CDR3 DNA follows: TGTGCCAGCAGCCCCGGGACAGGGGGCGGGTACGAGCAGTACTTC. It is translated as CASSPGTGGGYEQYF.

The chain combines TRBV6-1 with TRBJ2-1; D possibly corresponds to TRBD2 (6 bases). The CDR3 is 12 amino acids. The V gene lost 5 bases and the J gene lost 15 bases, with 17 bases spanning the gap. CDR1 is MNHNS and CDR2 is SASEGT in the germline V gene. The CDR3 DNA reads as TGTGCCAGCAGTTCCCGGGACTCGGGTACGTTCTTC. It translates to CASSSRDSGTFF.

This clone occurred a few times. CDR3 loop: CASSLGAAAGTDTQYF. The DNA for the CDR3 is TGTGCCAGCAGCTTAGGGGCGGCTGCGGGCACAGATACGCAGTATTTT. The V and J genes are TRBV7-3 and TRBJ2-3; the D gene is possibly TRBD1 (5 bases). Deletions cut 2 bases from V and 1 base from J, with 13 bases between. Germline loops: CDR1 SGHTA, CDR2 FQGTGA. This CDR3 contains 16 residues.

This clone was counted between two and nine times. This chain joins TRBV7-8 and TRBJ1-4; 8 bases fit TRBD1. Germline CDR1 reads SGHVS; CDR2 reads FQNEAQ. The CDR3 loop spans 15 amino acids. The trim removed 2 bases at V and 7 bases at J, leaving 6 bases unmatched. The CDR3, as DNA: TGTGCCAGCAGCTTATTGGGACAGGCGGGTGAAAAACTGTTTTTT. Translation gives CASSLLGQAGEKLFF.

This clone was counted between two and nine times. V and J are TRBV10-3 and TRBJ1-5; D possibly corresponds to TRBD1 (5 bases). Trimming shortened V by 4 bases and J by 4 bases, and 11 bases separated the two germline ends. Germline V gene sequence: CDR1 ENHRY, CDR2 SYGVKD. CDR3 size: 14 residues. The CDR3 DNA is TGTGCCATCAGTGGGGGCGGGGCGAATCAGCCCCAGCATTTT. Protein: CAISGGGANQPQHF.

This clone was picked up a small number of times. The rearrangement uses TRBV19 and TRBJ2-7, with D tentatively TRBD1 (5 bases). Germline V lookup: CDR1 LNHDA, CDR2 SQIVND (reference sequence). The CDR3 runs to 13 residues. Trimming stripped 4 bases from V and 3 bases from J, with 10 bases between. The CDR3 sequence is CASSNAGIYEQYF. Here the CDR3 DNA reads TGTGCCAGTAGTAACGCAGGGATCTACGAGCAGTACTTC.

V gene TRBV4-1 combines with J gene TRBJ2-7; D may be TRBD2 (6 bases). The CDR3 runs to 17 residues. Trimming left V 0 bases short and J 0 bases short, with 15 bases between. Per the germline V gene, CDR1 is MGHRA and CDR2 is YSYEKL. The CDR3 region is CASSQDGGTLSSYEQYF. CDR3 nucleotide sequence: TGCGCCAGCAGCCAAGATGGCGGGACTCTTAGCTCCTACGAGCAGTACTTC.

This clone was seen more than once but under ten times. The J gene is TRBJ1-2, the V gene TRBV9; D remains unclear. This CDR3 is 12 amino acids long. The V end lost 3 bases, the J end lost 7 bases, and 10 bases lay between the germline ends. CDR1 is SGDLS and CDR2 is YYNGEE in the germline V gene. The CDR3 nucleotides read TGTGCCAGCAGCGGACGTTTTGGTGGCTACACCTTC. It codes for CASSGRFGGYTF.

This clone was seen only a few times. The rearrangement links TRBV29-1 to TRBJ2-5, with TRBD2 matching over 13 bases. This CDR3 comprises 12 residues. After removal of 7 bases from V and 8 bases from J, the junction contained 4 bases not matched to a gene. Germline V gene lookup returns CDR1 SQVTM and CDR2 ANQGSEA. This CDR3 reads CSARTSGGTQYF. The CDR3 DNA is TGCAGCGCCCGGACTAGCGGGGGAACCCAGTACTTC.

This clone appeared a few times. The chain carries TRBV27 and TRBJ2-4; D is uncertain. The V gene lost 3 bases and the J gene lost 7 bases, with 13 bases spanning the gap. The CDR3 has 14 residues. CDR1 MNHEY and CDR2 SMNVEV come from the germline V gene (reference sequence). The CDR3 region has the DNA TGTGCCAGCAGTTTTACGGCGAGGCGCAACATTCAGTACTTC. Protein: CASSFTARRNIQYF.

The chain couples TRBV4-1 to TRBJ1-5; D remains unclear. This CDR3 spans 16 amino acids. Germline CDR1 and CDR2: MGHRA and YSYEKL. V lost 0 bases and J 3 bases, leaving 12 bases between the germline ends. The CDR3 sequence: CASSQDLTRYNQPQHF. The CDR3 DNA follows: TGCGCCAGCAGCCAAGATCTGACCCGCTACAATCAGCCCCAGCATTTT.

The rearrangement uses TRBV7-9 and TRBJ1-2, with D hard to call. Germline CDR1 is SEHNR and CDR2 is FQNEAQ (reference sequence). The germline V and J ends were trimmed by 1 base and 3 bases, with 12 bases remaining between them. The CDR3 is 15 amino acids. CDR3 loop: CASSLDGGVDYGYTF. CDR3 DNA sequence: TGTGCCAGCAGCTTAGACGGTGGGGTTGACTATGGCTACACCTTC.

The rearrangement uses TRBV30 and TRBJ2-6, with D uncertain. Germline lookup yields CDR1 GTSNPN and CDR2 SVGIG (reference sequence). Trimming cost V 1 base and J 0 bases, with 7 bases left between them. This CDR3 contains 15 residues. Here the CDR3 reads CAWSGLFSGANVLTF. The DNA of the CDR3 is TGTGCCTGGAGTGGGTTGTTCTCTGGGGCCAACGTCCTGACTTTC. The variable domain in full, completed from reference TRBV30 and TRBJ2-6, reads SQTIHQWPATLVQPVGSPLSLECTVEGTSNPNLYWYRQAAGRGLQLLFYSVGIGQISSEVPQNLSASRPQDRQFILSSKKLLLSDSGFYLCAWSGLFSGANVLTFGAGSRLTVL.

CDR3 in amino acids: CASSSTNQPQHF. The CDR3 nucleotides read TGTGCCAGCAGTTCGACTAATCAGCCCCAGCATTTT. The rearrangement links TRBV28 to TRBJ1-5; the D is unclear. Germline V lookup: CDR1 MDHEN, CDR2 SYDVKM. CDR3 length equals 12 residues. V lost 4 bases and J 4 bases, leaving 5 bases between the germline ends. The entire variable domain, with the rest obtained from reference TRBV28 and TRBJ1-5, is as follows: DVKVTQSSRYLVKRTGEKVFLECVQDMDHENMFWYRQDPGLGLRLIYFSYDVKMKEKGDIPEGYSVSREKKERFSLILESASTNQTSMYLCASSSTNQPQHFGDGTRLSIL.

The chain uses TRBV28 and TRBJ2-3; TRBD2 might be the D (7 bases). Germline V CDR1 and CDR2: MDHEN, SYDVKM. Trimming pared 6 bases from V and 14 bases from J, leaving 18 bases between. This CDR3 contains 12 residues. CDR3 DNA sequence: TGTGCCAGCAGCTTGGGGGGGACACCGGGGTATTTT. This gives the protein CASSLGGTPGYF.

This clone has a handful of counts. The J gene is TRBJ2-5, the V gene TRBV7-2, with TRBD1 matching over 7 bases. J gave up 4 bases and V 5 bases, and 13 bases lay outside the gene matches. Germline-derived CDR1 and CDR2 are SGHTA and FQGNSA. The CDR3 has 16 amino acids. This chain's CDR3 is CASSDQGLPGGETQYF. DNA for the CDR3: TGTGCCAGCAGCGACCAGGGGCTCCCAGGGGGAGAGACCCAGTACTTC.